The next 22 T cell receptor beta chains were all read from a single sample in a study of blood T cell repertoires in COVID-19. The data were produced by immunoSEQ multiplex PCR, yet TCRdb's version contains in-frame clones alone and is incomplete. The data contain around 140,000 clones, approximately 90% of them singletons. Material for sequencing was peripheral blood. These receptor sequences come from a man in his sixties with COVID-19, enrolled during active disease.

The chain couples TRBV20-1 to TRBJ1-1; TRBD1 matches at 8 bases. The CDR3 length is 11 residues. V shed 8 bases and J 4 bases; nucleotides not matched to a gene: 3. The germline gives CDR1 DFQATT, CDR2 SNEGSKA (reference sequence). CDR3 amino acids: CSTGGITEAFF. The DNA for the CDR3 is TGCAGTACAGGGGGTATCACTGAAGCTTTCTTT.

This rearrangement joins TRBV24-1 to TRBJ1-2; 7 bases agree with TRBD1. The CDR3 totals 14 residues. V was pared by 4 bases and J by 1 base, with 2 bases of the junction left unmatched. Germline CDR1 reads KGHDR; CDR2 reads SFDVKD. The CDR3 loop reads CATSETGVNYGYTF. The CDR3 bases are TGTGCCACCAGTGAAACAGGGGTTAACTATGGCTACACCTTC.

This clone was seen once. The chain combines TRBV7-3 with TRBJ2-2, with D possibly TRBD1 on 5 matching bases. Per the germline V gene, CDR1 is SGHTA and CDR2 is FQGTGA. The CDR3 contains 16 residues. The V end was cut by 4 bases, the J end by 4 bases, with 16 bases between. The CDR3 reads CASSSFQGLGTGELFF. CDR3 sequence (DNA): TGTGCCAGCAGCTCATTTCAGGGTTTAGGCACCGGGGAGCTGTTTTTT.

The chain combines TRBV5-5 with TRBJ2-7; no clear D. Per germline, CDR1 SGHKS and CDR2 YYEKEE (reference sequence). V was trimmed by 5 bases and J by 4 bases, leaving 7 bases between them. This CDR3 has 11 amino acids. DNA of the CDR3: TGTGCCAGCAGAACCGGTTACGAGCAGTACTTC. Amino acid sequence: CASRTGYEQYF.

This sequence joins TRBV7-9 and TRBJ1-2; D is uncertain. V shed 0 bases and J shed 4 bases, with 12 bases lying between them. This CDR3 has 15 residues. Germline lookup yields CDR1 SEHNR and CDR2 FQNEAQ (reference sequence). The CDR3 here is CASSLARDSIYGYTF. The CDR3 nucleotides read TGTGCCAGCAGCTTAGCGCGGGATAGCATCTATGGCTACACCTTC.

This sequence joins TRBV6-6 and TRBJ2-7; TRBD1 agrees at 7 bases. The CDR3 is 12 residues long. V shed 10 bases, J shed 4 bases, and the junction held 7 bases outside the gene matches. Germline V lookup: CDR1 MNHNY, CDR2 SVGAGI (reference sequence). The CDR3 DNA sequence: TGTGCCACTACCAGGGGGAAATACGAGCAGTACTTC. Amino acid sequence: CATTRGKYEQYF.

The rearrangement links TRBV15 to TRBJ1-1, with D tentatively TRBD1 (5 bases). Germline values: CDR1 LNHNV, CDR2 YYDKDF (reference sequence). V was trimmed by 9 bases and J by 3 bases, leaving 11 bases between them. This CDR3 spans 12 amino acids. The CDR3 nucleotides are TGTGCCACGAGCCAGGGATACACTGAAGCTTTCTTT. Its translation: CATSQGYTEAFF.

The DNA for the CDR3 is TGTGCCAGCAGCTTACAGGGACCTAACTATGGCTACACCTTC. Residues: CASSLQGPNYGYTF. This chain uses TRBV5-6 with TRBJ1-2; maybe TRBD1 (6 bases). V gave up 2 bases and J gave up 0 bases, with 8 bases separating them. CDR3 length: 14 amino acids. In germline, CDR1 is SGHDT, CDR2 YYEEEE. Complete variable domain (other parts from reference TRBV5-6 and TRBJ1-2): DAGVTQSPTHLIKTRGQQVTLRCSPKSGHDTVSWYQQALGQGPQFIFQYYEEEERQRGNFPDRFSGHQFPNYSSELNVNALLLGDSALYLCASSLQGPNYGYTFGSGTRLTVV.

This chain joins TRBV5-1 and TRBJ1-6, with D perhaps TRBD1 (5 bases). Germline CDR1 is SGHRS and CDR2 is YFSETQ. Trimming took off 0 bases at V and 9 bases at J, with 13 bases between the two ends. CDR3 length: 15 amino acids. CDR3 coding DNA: TGCGCCAGCAGCTTGGCGGAGGGGATGGGTTCACCCCTCCACTTT. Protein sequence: CASSLAEGMGSPLHF. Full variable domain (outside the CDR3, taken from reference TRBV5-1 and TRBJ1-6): KAGVTQTPRYLIKTRGQQVTLSCSPISGHRSVSWYQQTPGQGLQFLFEYFSETQRNKGNFPGRFSGRQFSNSRSEMNVSTLELGDSALYLCASSLAEGMGSPLHFGNGTRLTVT.

The chain's CDR3 is CASGKTINQPQHF. The CDR3 region has the DNA TGTGCTAGTGGTAAGACTATCAATCAGCCCCAGCATTTT. The J gene is TRBJ1-5, the V gene TRBV12-5; D ambiguous. Trimming pared 5 bases from V and 3 bases from J, leaving 8 bases between. Germline V CDR1 and CDR2: LGHNT, FRNRAP. The CDR3 covers 13 residues. Full variable domain (rest looked up from reference TRBV12-5 and TRBJ1-5): DARVTQTPRHKVTEMGQEVTMRCQPILGHNTVFWYRQTMMQGLELLAYFRNRAPLDDSGMPKDRFSAEMPDATLATLKIQPSEPRDSAVYFCASGKTINQPQHFGDGTRLSIL.

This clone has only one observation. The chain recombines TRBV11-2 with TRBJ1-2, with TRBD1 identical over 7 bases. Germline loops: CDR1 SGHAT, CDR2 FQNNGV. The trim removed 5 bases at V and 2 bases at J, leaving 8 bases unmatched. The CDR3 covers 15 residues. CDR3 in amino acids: CASSRTADRNYGYTF. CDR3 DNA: TGTGCCAGCAGCCGAACGGCGGACAGGAACTATGGCTACACCTTC.

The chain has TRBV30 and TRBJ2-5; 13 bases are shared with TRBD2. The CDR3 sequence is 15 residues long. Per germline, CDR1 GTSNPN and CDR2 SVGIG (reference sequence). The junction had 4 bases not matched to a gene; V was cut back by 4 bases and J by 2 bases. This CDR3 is CAWTELAGGQETQYF. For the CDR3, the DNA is TGTGCCTGGACTGAACTAGCGGGGGGGCAAGAGACCCAGTACTTC. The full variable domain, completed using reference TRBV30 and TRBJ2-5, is SQTIHQWPATLVQPVGSPLSLECTVEGTSNPNLYWYRQAAGRGLQLLFYSVGIGQISSEVPQNLSASRPQDRQFILSSKKLLLSDSGFYLCAWTELAGGQETQYFGPGTRLLVL.

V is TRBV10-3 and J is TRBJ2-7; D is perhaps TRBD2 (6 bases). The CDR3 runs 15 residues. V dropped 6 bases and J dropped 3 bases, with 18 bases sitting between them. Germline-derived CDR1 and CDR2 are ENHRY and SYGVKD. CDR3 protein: CAISPRDPGGYEQYF. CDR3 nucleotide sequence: TGTGCCATCAGCCCCCGGGACCCCGGGGGCTACGAGCAGTACTTC.

CDR3 protein: CASSQATGSSGNTIYF. DNA of the CDR3: TGCGCCAGCAGCCAGGCGACAGGGAGCTCTGGAAACACCATATATTTT. This rearrangement joins TRBV4-3 to TRBJ1-3; TRBD1 agrees at 7 bases. This CDR3 has 16 residues. The junction had 5 bases not matched to a gene; V was cut back by 3 bases and J by 0 bases. Germline V gene data show CDR1 as LGHNA and CDR2 as YSLEER.

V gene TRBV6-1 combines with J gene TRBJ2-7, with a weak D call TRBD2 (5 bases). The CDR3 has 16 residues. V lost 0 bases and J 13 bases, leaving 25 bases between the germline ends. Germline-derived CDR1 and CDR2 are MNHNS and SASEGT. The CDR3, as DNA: TGTGCCAGCAGTGAAGCAGGTACCGGGGTGACTTACCGATCCTACTTC. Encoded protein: CASSEAGTGVTYRSYF.

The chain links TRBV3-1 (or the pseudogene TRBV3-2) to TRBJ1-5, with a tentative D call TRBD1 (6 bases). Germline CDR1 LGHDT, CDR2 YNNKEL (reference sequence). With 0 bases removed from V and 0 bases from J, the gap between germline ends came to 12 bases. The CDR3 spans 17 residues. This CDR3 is CASSQEQGINSNQPQHF. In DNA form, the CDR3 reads TGTGCCAGCAGCCAAGAACAGGGCATTAATAGCAATCAGCCCCAGCATTTT.

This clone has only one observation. The CDR3 region is CASSQAVLATNEKLFF. The CDR3 DNA sequence: TGTGCCAGCAGCCAAGCAGTGCTTGCAACTAATGAAAAACTGTTTTTT. The V call is TRBV14, the J call TRBJ1-4; D call uncertain. The length of the CDR3 is 16 residues. Germline CDR1 is SGHDN and CDR2 is FVKESK. Trimming took 1 base from V and 0 from J, leaving 9 bases between them.

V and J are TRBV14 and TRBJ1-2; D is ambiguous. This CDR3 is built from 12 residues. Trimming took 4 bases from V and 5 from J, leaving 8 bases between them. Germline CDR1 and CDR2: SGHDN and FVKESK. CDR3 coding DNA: TGTGCCAGCAGCCCCCTACCGTATGGCTACACCTTC. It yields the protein CASSPLPYGYTF. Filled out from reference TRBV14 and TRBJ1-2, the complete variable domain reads EAGVTQFPSHSVIEKGQTVTLRCDPISGHDNLYWYRRVMGKEIKFLLHFVKESKQDESGMPNNRFLAERTGGTYSTLKVQPAELEDSGVYFCASSPLPYGYTFGSGTRLTVV.

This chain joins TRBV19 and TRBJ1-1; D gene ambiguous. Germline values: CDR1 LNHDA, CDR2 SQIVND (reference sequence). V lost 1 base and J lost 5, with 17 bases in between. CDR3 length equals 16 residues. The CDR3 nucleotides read TGTGCCAGTAGTATAGTCTTAGGCGGCTCTGGGACTGAAGCTTTCTTT. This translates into CASSIVLGGSGTEAFF. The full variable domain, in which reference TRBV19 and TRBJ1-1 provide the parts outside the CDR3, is DGGITQSPKYLFRKEGQNVTLSCEQNLNHDAMYWYRQDPGQGLRLIYYSQIVNDFQKGDIAEGYSVSREKKESFPLTVTSAQKNPTAFYLCASSIVLGGSGTEAFFGQGTRLTVV.

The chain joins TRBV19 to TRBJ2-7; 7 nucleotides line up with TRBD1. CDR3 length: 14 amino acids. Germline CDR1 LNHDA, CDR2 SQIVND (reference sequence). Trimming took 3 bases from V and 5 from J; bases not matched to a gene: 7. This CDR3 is CASSIPGTVDEQYF. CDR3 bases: TGTGCCAGTAGTATTCCGGGGACAGTTGACGAGCAGTACTTC.

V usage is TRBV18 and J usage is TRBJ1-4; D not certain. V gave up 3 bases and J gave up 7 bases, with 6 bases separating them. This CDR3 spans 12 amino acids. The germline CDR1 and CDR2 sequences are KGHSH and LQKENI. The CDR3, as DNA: TGTGCCAGCTCACCGGTCGGTGAAAAACTGTTTTTT. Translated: CASSPVGEKLFF.

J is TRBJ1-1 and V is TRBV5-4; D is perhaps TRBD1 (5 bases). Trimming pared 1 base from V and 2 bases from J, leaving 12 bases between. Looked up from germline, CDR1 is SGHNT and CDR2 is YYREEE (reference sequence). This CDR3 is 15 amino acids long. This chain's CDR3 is CASSLPGLRNTEAFF. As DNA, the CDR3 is TGTGCCAGCAGCTTGCCGGGACTCCGTAACACTGAAGCTTTCTTT.